The 28 T cell receptor beta chains below come from one sample, sequenced in a study of persistence of HIV-infected CD4 T cells. The libraries were made with immunoSEQ version 4 in survey mode. The repertoire was sequenced with immunoSEQ multiplex PCR; TCRdb's copy has only in-frame clones and lacks some. The sample lists about 60,000 clones, under 80% occurring once. Overlapping HIV-1 Gag 15-mer peptides at approximately 0.96 ug per peptide per mL were used. CD40L/CD69 double-negative CD45RO-high memory CD4+ T cells were collected. The antigens these receptors bind are not known. The sample consisted of CD4+ T cells sorted from PBMCs after roughly 17-hour stimulation, taken from a patient who received antiretroviral therapy. These receptors were collected from an adult man with HIV who was CMV-seropositive.

The V call is TRBV18, the J call TRBJ2-3; 15 nucleotides align to TRBD2. Germline trimming cut 4 bases from V and 1 base from J; bases unmatched to any gene: 9. The CDR3 sequence is 19 residues long. Per germline, CDR1 KGHSH and CDR2 LQKENI. The CDR3 DNA is TGTGCCAGCTCACAGGGACTAGCGGGGGGACAGTCTGGCACAGATACGCAGTATTTT. Translation gives CASSQGLAGGQSGTDTQYF. Using reference TRBV18 and TRBJ2-3 for the parts outside the CDR3, the full variable domain is NAGVMQNPRHLVRRRGQEARLRCSPMKGHSHVYWYRQLPEEGLKFMVYLQKENIIDESGMPKERFSAEFPKEGPSILRIQQVVRGDSAAYFCASSQGLAGGQSGTDTQYFGPGTRLTVL.

This clone was seen a handful of times. The chain combines TRBV6-5 with TRBJ1-6; 7 bases align to TRBD1. With V trimmed by 6 bases and J by 7 bases, 6 bases remained unmatched. The CDR3 is 14 amino acids. The V gene's germline CDR1 is MNHEY and CDR2 SVGAGI. CDR3 nucleotides: TGTGCCAGCAGACCCGGACAGGCGAATTCACCCCTCCACTTT. Translated: CASRPGQANSPLHF.

This chain links TRBV27 with TRBJ2-7, with no clear D. V was shortened by 1 base and J by 4 bases, with 8 bases between the two germline ends. CDR3 length equals 13 residues. In germline, CDR1 is MNHEY, CDR2 SMNVEV (reference sequence). CDR3 bases: TGTGCCAGCAGTTTATTCAAAGAATACGAGCAGTACTTC. This gives the protein CASSLFKEYEQYF.

The gene calls are TRBV29-1 and TRBJ1-4; TRBD1 is a possible D gene (6 bases). From germline, CDR1 is SQVTM and CDR2 ANQGSEA. The length of the CDR3 is 11 residues. The CDR3 spells CSCSTGEKLFF. DNA of the CDR3: TGCAGTTGCAGTACAGGGGAAAAACTGTTTTTT. Complete variable domain (other parts from reference TRBV29-1 and TRBJ1-4): SAVISQKPSRDICQRGTSLTIQCQVDSQVTMMFWYRQQPGQSLTLIATANQGSEATYESGFVIDKFPISRPNLTFSTLTVSNMSPEDSSIYLCSCSTGEKLFFGSGTQLSVL.

This chain uses TRBV19 with TRBJ1-5; D unresolved. Germline V CDR1 and CDR2: LNHDA, SQIVND (reference sequence). Trimming left V 2 bases short and J 5 bases short, with 16 bases between. This CDR3 is 16 amino acids long. CDR3 in DNA: TGTGCCAGTAGTATAAGGTTAGTGAGGACCGATCAGCCCCAGCATTTT. Translating gives CASSIRLVRTDQPQHF.

There are many counts of this clone. This chain uses TRBV19 with TRBJ1-1; 9 bases align to TRBD1. The germline CDR1 and CDR2 sequences are LNHDA and SQIVND (reference sequence). The CDR3 length is 14 residues. With V trimmed by 4 bases and J by 10 bases, 10 bases remained unmatched. The CDR3 reads CASSRQGVGAGAFF. The CDR3 region has the DNA TGTGCCAGTAGTAGACAGGGGGTAGGTGCCGGAGCTTTCTTT.

V usage is TRBV30 and J usage is TRBJ2-4, with 12 nucleotides matching TRBD1. Looked up from germline, CDR1 is GTSNPN and CDR2 is SVGIG (reference sequence). The CDR3 runs to 14 residues. V lost 4 bases and J lost 7; bases outside the gene matches: 5. This chain's CDR3 is CAWNPGQGANIQYF. Written as DNA, the CDR3 is TGTGCCTGGAATCCGGGACAGGGGGCCAACATTCAGTACTTC.

The V gene is TRBV19, the J gene TRBJ1-2; the match to TRBD1 covers 9 bases. CDR1 is LNHDA, CDR2 SQIVND, per germline (reference sequence). The trim removed 6 bases at V and 5 bases at J, leaving 4 bases unmatched. This CDR3 contains 13 residues. In nucleotides, the CDR3 is TGTGCCAGTAGCCCGACAGGGGGTTATGGCTACACCTTC. Translation: CASSPTGGYGYTF.

This chain joins TRBV28 and TRBJ1-2; D unresolved. Germline V gene lookup returns CDR1 MDHEN and CDR2 SYDVKM. V gave up 6 bases and J gave up 4 bases, with 21 bases separating them. The length of the CDR3 is 16 residues. CDR3 DNA: TGTGCCAGCAGCTCCGGGCCGGGAGCCTTTATCTATGGCTACACCTTC. Translation: CASSSGPGAFIYGYTF.

The chain uses TRBV5-1 and TRBJ2-3; 12 bases map to TRBD2. This CDR3 region has 17 residues. Germline V gene lookup returns CDR1 SGHRS and CDR2 YFSETQ. J was trimmed by 3 bases and V by 4 bases; bases with no gene match: 9. The CDR3 DNA reads TGCGCCAGCAGCCTACGACTAGCGGGGGATGGGACAGATACGCAGTATTTT. The encoded protein is CASSLRLAGDGTDTQYF.

This clone was seen a single time. CDR3 sequence reads: CASSIDRGLSGNTIYF. CDR3 sequence (DNA): TGTGCCAGTAGTATTGACAGGGGGCTCTCTGGAAACACCATATATTTT. The chain uses TRBV19 and TRBJ1-3; TRBD1 aligns across 10 bases. The CDR3 totals 16 residues. Germline lookup yields CDR1 LNHDA and CDR2 SQIVND (reference sequence). V shed 3 bases and J 0 bases; nucleotides not matched to a gene: 2.

The rearrangement uses TRBV7-8 and TRBJ1-5; D unresolved. V was cut by 1 base and J by 7 bases, with 11 bases left in between. Germline V gene lookup returns CDR1 SGHVS and CDR2 FQNEAQ. CDR3 length: 14 residues. This CDR3 is CASSLGAWNQPQHF. In DNA, the CDR3 is TGTGCCAGCAGCTTAGGGGCCTGGAACCAGCCCCAGCATTTT.

The chain couples TRBV10-1 to TRBJ2-3; 11 bases fit TRBD2. V gave up 5 bases and J gave up 8 bases; unmatched junction bases: 3. Germline V CDR1 and CDR2: WNHNN, SYGVQD (reference sequence). This CDR3 comprises 13 residues. This CDR3 is CASSRGLAATQYF. CDR3 DNA: TGCGCCAGCAGTCGGGGACTAGCGGCTACGCAGTATTTT.

Only a few counts were recorded for this clone. This chain uses TRBV24-1 with TRBJ2-1; D is possibly TRBD1 (6 bases). The V gene's germline CDR1 is KGHDR and CDR2 SFDVKD. The CDR3 contains 16 residues. Trimming left V 2 bases short and J 8 bases short, with 18 bases between. In DNA form, the CDR3 reads TGTGCCACCAGTGATTCGGCAGGGGTTTACTTCCATGAGCAGTTCTTC. Residues: CATSDSAGVYFHEQFF.

This chain links TRBV6-1 with TRBJ2-2; the D gene could be TRBD1 or TRBD2 (7 bases each). CDR3 length: 13 amino acids. V was cut by 8 bases and J by 6 bases, with 13 bases left in between. Germline V gives CDR1 MNHNS, CDR2 SASEGT. The DNA for the CDR3 is TGTGCCAGCGGGGGAGGGGGCTCCGGGGAGCTGTTTTTT. Protein product: CASGGGGSGELFF.

This rearrangement joins TRBV5-1 to TRBJ2-3; 13 bases align to TRBD2. CDR3 length equals 18 residues. Trimming removed 0 bases from V and 0 bases from J; junction bases left unmatched: 4. The V gene's germline CDR1 is SGHRS and CDR2 YFSETQ. DNA of the CDR3: TGCGCCAGCAGCTTGGAGGTGACTAGCGGGGGGAGCACAGATACGCAGTATTTT. Amino acid sequence: CASSLEVTSGGSTDTQYF.

This clone was detected only once. This chain uses TRBV24-1 with TRBJ1-1, with D hard to call. The CDR3 contains 13 residues. The V and J ends lost 5 bases and 1 base respectively, with 7 bases between them. Germline loops: CDR1 KGHDR, CDR2 SFDVKD. The CDR3 loop reads CATSARGNTEAFF. As DNA, the CDR3 is TGTGCCACCAGTGCCCGGGGGAACACTGAAGCTTTCTTT.

This chain uses TRBV5-1 with TRBJ2-1, with 13 bases lining up with TRBD2. CDR3 length: 15 amino acids. After removal of 4 bases from V and 7 bases from J, the junction contained 5 bases not matched to a gene. CDR1 is SGHRS and CDR2 is YFSETQ in the germline V gene. CDR3 sequence reads: CASSRGLAGANEQFF. Written as DNA, the CDR3 is TGCGCCAGCAGCCGAGGACTAGCGGGGGCGAATGAGCAGTTCTTC.

The V gene is TRBV20-1, the J gene TRBJ2-4; D not certain. CDR3 length: 13 amino acids. Per the germline V gene, CDR1 is DFQATT and CDR2 is SNEGSKA (reference sequence). The V and J ends lost 3 bases and 6 bases respectively, with 12 bases between them. CDR3 amino acids: CSASQILGNIQYF. CDR3 DNA sequence: TGCAGTGCTAGTCAGATTCTCGGAAACATTCAGTACTTC.

J is TRBJ1-2 and V is TRBV12-3 or TRBV12-4, with unresolved D. This CDR3 region has 13 residues. The V end lost 5 bases, the J end lost 6 bases, and 13 bases lay between the germline ends. The CDR3 is CASSPRARDGYTF. The CDR3 region has the DNA TGTGCCAGCAGTCCCCGGGCCCGGGATGGCTACACCTTC.

This rearrangement joins TRBV5-6 to TRBJ1-5; 9 bases are shared with TRBD1. Losses at the gene ends were 1 base for V and 8 bases for J; bases not matched to a gene: 10. CDR1 SGHDT and CDR2 YYEEEE come from the germline V gene. This CDR3 comprises 16 residues. The CDR3 loop is CASSLWGTGGGKPQHF. DNA of the CDR3: TGTGCCAGCAGCTTGTGGGGAACAGGGGGCGGGAAGCCCCAGCATTTT.

This clone was recorded a few times. V is TRBV6-5 and J is TRBJ1-4; 11 bases fit TRBD1. CDR3 size: 14 residues. Germline lookup yields CDR1 MNHEY and CDR2 SVGAGI. Trimming removed 6 bases from V and 7 bases from J; junction bases left unmatched: 4. Here the CDR3 DNA reads TGTGCCAGCAGAGGACAGGGGGCAAGTGAAAAACTGTTTTTT. Translation gives CASRGQGASEKLFF.

This chain connects TRBV28 to TRBJ2-2; TRBD2 matches at 12 bases. Germline CDR1 is MDHEN and CDR2 is SYDVKM. After removal of 2 bases from V and 6 bases from J, the junction contained 4 bases not matched to a gene. This CDR3 region has 16 residues. The chain's CDR3 is CASSLPSGGAAGELFF. The CDR3 nucleotides read TGTGCCAGCAGTTTACCTAGCGGGGGGGCCGCCGGGGAGCTGTTTTTT.

The chain couples TRBV6-6 to TRBJ2-2, with a possible D match to TRBD2 (6 bases). Trimming removed 6 bases at V and 6 bases at J, with 17 bases between. In germline, CDR1 is MNHNY, CDR2 SVGAGI (reference sequence). CDR3 size: 15 residues. The CDR3 region has the DNA TGTGCCAGCAGCCAGGCGGGGCCGAAGTCCGGGGAGCTGTTTTTT. Translation gives CASSQAGPKSGELFF.

V gene TRBV4-1 combines with J gene TRBJ2-7, with a weak D call TRBD1 (6 bases). Germline-derived CDR1 and CDR2 are MGHRA and YSYEKL. The V end lost 4 bases, the J end lost 3 bases, and 16 bases lay between the germline ends. This CDR3 contains 15 residues. CDR3 bases: TGCGCCAGCAGCCCACTTCCCGGGACAAGCTACGAGCAGTACTTC. As protein: CASSPLPGTSYEQYF.

This clone came up a few times. This chain joins TRBV29-1 and TRBJ2-1; 7 bases line up with TRBD1. Germline loops: CDR1 SQVTM, CDR2 ANQGSEA. The V gene end was trimmed by 6 bases and the J gene end by 6 bases; junction bases not matched to a gene: 11. This CDR3 region has 14 residues. CDR3 protein: CSVHRGTTGNEQFF. The DNA of the CDR3 is TGCAGCGTACACAGGGGAACAACGGGCAATGAGCAGTTCTTC.

The V gene is TRBV5-1, the J gene TRBJ1-2, with D hard to call. V dropped 0 bases and J dropped 4 bases, with 19 bases sitting between them. Germline loops: CDR1 SGHRS, CDR2 YFSETQ. The CDR3 spans 17 residues. The CDR3 nucleotides read TGCGCCAGCAGCTTGGAAGCAGCAGAGGCCGCTTTCTATGGCTACACCTTC. As protein: CASSLEAAEAAFYGYTF.

The chain joins TRBV2 to TRBJ2-7; 9 bases are a match to TRBD1. The CDR3 is made up of 15 amino acids. CDR1 and CDR2 (germline): SNHLY, FYNNEI. V dropped 5 bases and J dropped 2; count of bases not matched to a gene: 7. The chain's CDR3 is CASSLQGAGAYEQYF. The CDR3 nucleotides are TGTGCCAGCAGTCTACAGGGGGCAGGGGCCTACGAGCAGTACTTC.